One and the same sample provided the 14 T cell receptor beta chains below, sequenced in a study of Ad26.COV2.S vaccination and SARS-CoV-2 variants. The data were produced by immunoSEQ multiplex PCR, yet TCRdb's version contains in-frame clones alone and is incomplete. This table has tens of thousands of clones, 83% appearing once. The input for sequencing was peripheral blood, taken after recovery from COVID-19. The receptors come from a human donor who had recovered from COVID-19.

The rearrangement uses TRBV4-1 and TRBJ2-3; no reliable D call. Germline CDR1 MGHRA, CDR2 YSYEKL. V lost 0 bases and J 4 bases, leaving 11 bases between the germline ends. This CDR3 contains 15 residues. The CDR3 here is CASSQDGRYSDTQYF. CDR3 coding DNA: TGCGCCAGCAGCCAAGACGGGCGTTATTCAGATACGCAGTATTTT.

This chain links TRBV7-6 with TRBJ1-4, with a possible D match to TRBD1 (5 bases). This CDR3 has 17 residues. V dropped 5 bases and J dropped 5 bases, with 21 bases sitting between them. Germline V gene sequence: CDR1 SGHVS, CDR2 FNYEAQ. CDR3 region: CASSPEIRDGINEKLFF. The CDR3 bases are TGTGCCAGCAGCCCCGAAATCAGGGACGGCATCAATGAAAAACTGTTTTTT.

CDR3 amino acids: CASSFDAGGPADTQYF. CDR3 bases: TGTGCCAGCAGCTTCGACGCGGGGGGGCCGGCAGATACGCAGTATTTT. The chain joins TRBV7-3 to TRBJ2-3, with 9 bases aligning to TRBD2. This CDR3 contains 16 residues. V lost 3 bases to trimming and J lost 4 bases; unmatched junction nucleotides: 8. Per the germline V gene, CDR1 is SGHTA and CDR2 is FQGTGA.

The chain couples TRBV24-1 to TRBJ2-2; either TRBD1 or TRBD2 may fit D (7 bases each). The V and J ends lost 9 bases and 0 bases respectively, with 13 bases between them. The CDR3 spans 15 residues. Germline loops: CDR1 KGHDR, CDR2 SFDVKD. CDR3 DNA: TGTGCCACCGGGGGGGGACAGACGAACACCGGGGAGCTGTTTTTT. This sequence encodes CATGGGQTNTGELFF.

This sequence joins TRBV19 and TRBJ2-3; D perhaps matches TRBD1 (5 bases). Looked up from germline, CDR1 is LNHDA and CDR2 is SQIVND (reference sequence). The CDR3 has 16 residues. The V gene lost 1 base and the J gene lost 0 bases, with 11 bases spanning the gap. This chain's CDR3 is CASSIGGGQSTDTQYF. In nucleotides, the CDR3 is TGTGCCAGTAGTATAGGGGGCGGACAAAGCACAGATACGCAGTATTTT.

The chain is built from TRBV5-1 and TRBJ1-3; D is uncertain. The CDR3 sequence is 15 residues long. Trimming removed 4 bases from V and 0 bases from J, with 11 bases in between. In germline, CDR1 is SGHRS, CDR2 YFSETQ. The CDR3 reads CASSLDSTSGNTIYF. The CDR3 bases are TGCGCCAGCAGCCTAGACTCTACCTCTGGAAACACCATATATTTT.

The genes are TRBV5-1 and TRBJ2-1; D might be TRBD2 (5 bases). Germline assignment: CDR1 SGHRS and CDR2 YFSETQ. The CDR3 is made up of 15 amino acids. The V end was cut by 3 bases, the J end by 0 bases, with 10 bases between. As DNA, the CDR3 is TGCGCCAGCAGCTCCGAGGGCCGCTCCTACAATGAGCAGTTCTTC. It is translated as CASSSEGRSYNEQFF.

Sample share makes this clone medium-sized. The CDR3 bases are TGTGCCAGCAGGGGGGATCCGGTGCGGGAGCAGTACTTC. As protein: CASRGDPVREQYF. This chain joins TRBV2 and TRBJ2-7; D is perhaps TRBD1 or TRBD2 (5 bases each). The CDR3 is 13 amino acids. Between the trimmed V and J ends, which lost 6 bases and 7 bases, there was a span of 16 bases. CDR1 is SNHLY and CDR2 is FYNNEI in the germline V gene.

The chain links TRBV15 to TRBJ1-1; no reliable D call. Germline V gene data show CDR1 as LNHNV and CDR2 as YYDKDF (reference sequence). Trimming took 0 bases from V and 2 from J, leaving 4 bases between them. The CDR3 extends over 13 amino acids. This CDR3 reads CATSRDFNTEAFF. The CDR3 nucleotides are TGTGCCACCAGCAGAGATTTCAACACTGAAGCTTTCTTT.

The J gene is TRBJ1-2, the V gene TRBV24-1, with 7 bases aligning to TRBD1. J was trimmed by 8 bases and V by 6 bases; bases with no gene match: 8. There are 13 residues in the CDR3. The germline gives CDR1 KGHDR, CDR2 SFDVKD. In nucleotides, the CDR3 is TGTGCCACCAGTCGTCAGGGGGTGGACGGCTACACCTTC. Translation gives CATSRQGVDGYTF.

This chain connects TRBV30 to TRBJ2-3; D gene unclear. V shed 0 bases and J shed 7 bases, with 8 bases lying between them. The CDR3 contains 12 residues. CDR1 and CDR2 from the germline V gene are GTSNPN and SVGIG (reference sequence). CDR3 amino acids: CAWSVIGNTQYF. CDR3 bases: TGTGCCTGGAGTGTAATAGGAAATACGCAGTATTTT.

This chain links TRBV11-2 with TRBJ1-1; no reliable D call. Germline CDR1 and CDR2: SGHAT and FQNNGV. CDR3 size: 13 residues. V was pared by 3 bases and J by 7 bases, with 12 bases between. CDR3 in DNA: TGTGCCAGCAGCTTGTATACAGCAGGTGAAGCTTTCTTT. It encodes CASSLYTAGEAFF.

The chain employs TRBV24-1 and TRBJ2-5; D possibly corresponds to TRBD2 (6 bases). This CDR3 is 16 amino acids long. V lost 0 bases to trimming and J lost 2 bases, with 12 bases between them. The germline V gene encodes CDR1 KGHDR and CDR2 SFDVKD. The CDR3 is CATSDLQHGGQETQYF. CDR3 bases: TGTGCCACCAGTGATTTGCAACACGGGGGACAAGAGACCCAGTACTTC.

The chain carries TRBV2 and TRBJ1-1; D gene ambiguous. V was shortened by 4 bases and J by 2 bases, with 17 bases between the two germline ends. Per the germline V gene, CDR1 is SNHLY and CDR2 is FYNNEI. The CDR3 runs 16 residues. The CDR3 coding sequence is TGTGCCAGCAGTGCAGGACTATCGGCTGTAAACACTGAAGCTTTCTTT. It yields the protein CASSAGLSAVNTEAFF.